The clone carrying this T cell receptor (beta chain) was detected ten times or more. For repertoire sequencing, the TCR beta CDR3 regions were amplified from RNA transcripts. After a first-round RT-PCR with HTBI primers, a second-round multiplex PCR was run. TCRdb re-called the multiplex PCR reads through MiXCR, storing one row per CDR3 protein. Counted here are 600,000 to 650,000 distinct CDR3 sequences, around a fifth occurring once; the ten biggest clones make up around 7%. The data belong to a study of Graves' ophthalmopathy and Graves' hyperthyroidism. This CDR3 spans 11 amino acids. Trimming shortened V by 0 bases and J by 5 bases, and 1 base separated the two germline ends. Per the germline V gene, CDR1 is SGHAT and CDR2 is FQNNGV.

The sequence came from a woman aged 18-30 years with stable Graves' hyperthyroidism. Some clones in this sample may be carry-over from other donors' samples. Sequenced sample: peripheral blood. V gene TRBV11-2 combines with J gene TRBJ2-5; D is unclear. The CDR3 DNA sequence: TGTGCCAGCAGCTTAGATGAGACCCAGTACTTC. Its translation: CASSLDETQYF.